This TCR beta chain was sequenced during a study of OX40 agonist ivuxolimab in advanced cancers. The repertoire was sequenced with immunoSEQ multiplex PCR; TCRdb's copy has only in-frame clones and lacks some. In the table there are around 24,000 clones, 84% of which are singletons. Per germline, CDR1 SNHLY and CDR2 FYNNEI. V lost 10 bases and J 4 bases, leaving 11 bases between the germline ends. The CDR3 consists of 11 residues. The V gene is TRBV2, the J gene TRBJ2-7; D gene ambiguous. The TCR sequence derives from an adult with an advanced solid tumor such as melanoma, head and neck, liver or kidney cancer. The sequencing used CD4+ or CD8+ T cells sorted from blood, collected in a trial of the OX40 agonist ivuxolimab. The CDR3 DNA reads TGTGCCACCTATAGGATGTACGAGCAGTACTTC. Translated: CATYRMYEQYF.